Following are 8 T cell receptor beta chains from one sample sequenced in a study of blood T cell repertoires in COVID-19. TCRdb's copy holds only in-frame clones and misses some; the assay was immunoSEQ multiplex PCR. The repertoire holds tens of thousands of clones, roughly 84% seen once, with around 2.3% in the top ten. Sequencing was performed on peripheral blood. The receptors were gathered from a man older than 75 with active or convalescent COVID-19.

The V gene is TRBV6-2 or TRBV6-3, the J gene TRBJ2-3; D perhaps matches TRBD1 (5 bases). Trimming removed 4 bases from V and 2 bases from J, with 13 bases in between. CDR1 is MNHEY and CDR2 is SVGEGT in the germline V gene. The CDR3 has 15 amino acids. CDR3 DNA: TGTGCCAGCAGTTTGGCAGGGTCAATCACAGATACGCAGTATTTT. This codes for CASSLAGSITDTQYF.

This chain joins TRBV18 and TRBJ1-1; 7 positions agree with TRBD1. CDR3 length: 15 amino acids. The germline gives CDR1 KGHSH, CDR2 LQKENI. V dropped 3 bases and J dropped 4; count of bases not matched to a gene: 8. CDR3 nucleotides: TGTGCCAGCTCACCCGACAGGGCCCCGGGCACTGAAGCTTTCTTT. Protein sequence: CASSPDRAPGTEAFF. Together with reference TRBV18 and TRBJ1-1, the CDR3 gives the full variable domain: NAGVMQNPRHLVRRRGQEARLRCSPMKGHSHVYWYRQLPEEGLKFMVYLQKENIIDESGMPKERFSAEFPKEGPSILRIQQVVRGDSAAYFCASSPDRAPGTEAFFGQGTRLTVV.

This clone has a single count. The chain combines TRBV6-5 with TRBJ1-5; possibly TRBD1 for D (6 bases). Germline values: CDR1 MNHEY, CDR2 SVGAGI. The V and J ends lost 6 bases and 0 bases respectively, with 12 bases between them. This CDR3 has 15 residues. CDR3 nucleotide sequence: TGTGCCAGCAGCAAAACAGGGAATAGCAATCAGCCCCAGCATTTT. Translated, it gives CASSKTGNSNQPQHF.

This chain links TRBV6-5 with TRBJ1-4; D remains unclear. Per germline, CDR1 MNHEY and CDR2 SVGAGI. This CDR3 contains 12 residues. The V end lost 6 bases, the J end lost 1 base, and 3 bases lay between the germline ends. The CDR3 sequence: CASRRTNEKLFF. CDR3 sequence (DNA): TGTGCCAGCAGGAGAACTAATGAAAAACTGTTTTTT.

V gene TRBV3-1 (or the pseudogene TRBV3-2) combines with J gene TRBJ1-1; TRBD1 agrees at 8 bases. Germline CDR1 and CDR2: LGHDT and YNNKEL (reference sequence). The CDR3 loop spans 14 amino acids. J was trimmed by 5 bases and V by 4 bases; bases with no gene match: 6. Written as DNA, the CDR3 is TGTGCCAGCAGCCGAACAGGGGGATTGACTGAAGCTTTCTTT. Its protein is CASSRTGGLTEAFF.

The chain joins TRBV5-8 to TRBJ2-5; TRBD1 aligns across 9 bases. V was clipped by 0 bases and J by 4 bases; unmatched bases: 1. Germline V CDR1 and CDR2: SGHTS, YDEGEE. The CDR3 is 14 amino acids. The CDR3 bases are TGTGCCAGCAGCTTGGGGACAGGGGTAGAGACCCAGTACTTC. As protein: CASSLGTGVETQYF. Full variable domain (outside the CDR3, taken from reference TRBV5-8 and TRBJ2-5): EAGVTQSPTHLIKTRGQQATLRCSPISGHTSVYWYQQALGLGLQFLLWYDEGEERNRGNFPPRFSGRQFPNYSSELNVNALELEDSALYLCASSLGTGVETQYFGPGTRLLVL.

The CDR3 DNA follows: TGTGCCAGCAGTGAGGGAGGAGGGGACGAGCAGTACTTC. This codes for CASSEGGGDEQYF. The rearrangement links TRBV25-1 to TRBJ2-7; tentatively, D is TRBD2 (6 bases). This CDR3 comprises 13 residues. In germline, CDR1 is MGHDK, CDR2 SYGVNS. The V gene lost 3 bases and the J gene lost 5 bases, with 11 bases spanning the gap.

The V and J genes are TRBV2 and TRBJ2-1; tentatively, D is TRBD2 (6 bases). The CDR3 loop spans 13 amino acids. CDR1 is SNHLY, CDR2 FYNNEI, per germline. V lost 6 bases to trimming and J lost 6 bases, with 12 bases between them. CDR3 protein: CASRRDSINEQFF. The CDR3 DNA reads as TGTGCCAGCAGAAGGGACTCGATCAATGAGCAGTTCTTC.